This entry lists 27 T cell receptor beta chains sequenced from one sample in a study of identical twins. TCRdb re-called the 5' RACE reads with MiXCR, one entry per CDR3 protein. The sample records 310,000 or so distinct CDR3 sequences, 8% to 9.5% being singletons. This sample also appeared in a second study, on yellow fever vaccine responses in identical twins.

The sample comprised CD8+ T cells sorted from blood. The receptors shown here come from a woman younger than 30 in good health.

J is TRBJ2-5 and V is TRBV24-1, with D possibly being TRBD2 (5 bases). The CDR3 sequence is 12 residues long. Germline lookup yields CDR1 KGHDR and CDR2 SFDVKD. The V gene lost 2 bases and the J gene lost 5 bases, with 5 bases spanning the gap. The CDR3 loop is CATSDWRETQYF. CDR3 nucleotide sequence: TGTGCCACCAGTGATTGGAGGGAGACCCAGTACTTC.

This clonotype has a count of ten or more. At one end, the junction sequence differs from germline, possibly due to a read error. The chain links TRBV4-3 to TRBJ2-7, with TRBD1 matching 11 bases. CDR1 and CDR2 from the germline V gene are LGHNA and YSLEER. The CDR3 sequence is 14 residues long. The CDR3 here is CASSPGTGGYEQYF. In nucleotides, the CDR3 is TGTGCCAGCAGCCCCGGGACAGGGGGCTACGAGCAGTACTTC.

Only a few counts were recorded for this clonotype. The rearrangement uses TRBV5-1 and TRBJ2-1, with 9 bases that match TRBD1. The germline CDR1 and CDR2 sequences are SGHRS and YFSETQ. The length of the CDR3 is 15 residues. J gave up 4 bases and V 0 bases, and 2 bases lay outside the gene matches. CDR3 bases: TGCGCCAGCAGCTTGGACAGGGGGCGGTACAATGAGCAGTTCTTC. Its translation: CASSLDRGRYNEQFF.

This clonotype was counted a few times. The rearrangement uses TRBV20-1 and TRBJ2-1; 15 bases agree with TRBD2. Germline loops: CDR1 DFQATT, CDR2 SNEGSKA (reference sequence). This CDR3 is built from 17 residues. Trimming removed 5 bases from V and 4 bases from J; junction bases left unmatched: 9. The CDR3 spells CSARTGTSGRSYNEQFF. CDR3 DNA: TGCAGTGCTCGAACCGGGACTAGCGGGAGGAGTTACAATGAGCAGTTCTTC.

This clonotype was recorded once. The CDR3 nucleotides read TGCGCCAGCAGCCCCAGGGCTAGCGGTAACTACGAGCAGTACTTC. Encoded protein: CASSPRASGNYEQYF. The V and J genes are TRBV4-3 and TRBJ2-7; the match to TRBD2 covers 7 bases. Germline CDR1 LGHNA, CDR2 YSLEER. V was clipped by 4 bases and J by 3 bases; unmatched bases: 9. The CDR3 runs to 15 residues.

The V call is TRBV20-1, the J call TRBJ2-3; 7 positions match TRBD2. Germline CDR1 reads DFQATT; CDR2 reads SNEGSKA (reference sequence). Trimming cost V 0 bases and J 6 bases; bases outside gene matches: 21. There are 19 residues in the CDR3. CDR3 nucleotide sequence: TGCAGTGCTAGAGATCTCGGGGTGGCTAGCGGAAGGCCTCCGGATACGCAGTATTTT. Protein product: CSARDLGVASGRPPDTQYF.

This clonotype was detected a few times. The chain joins TRBV4-1 to TRBJ2-5; no definite D call. V was cut by 0 bases and J by 4 bases, with 6 bases left in between. CDR3 length: 13 amino acids. Germline CDR1 reads MGHRA; CDR2 reads YSYEKL. CDR3 region: CASSQEFLETQYF. The DNA of the CDR3 is TGCGCCAGCAGCCAAGAGTTTTTAGAGACCCAGTACTTC.

This clonotype turned up a few times. V is TRBV7-8 and J is TRBJ1-5, with a weak D call TRBD1 (5 bases). The CDR3 extends over 14 amino acids. Germline CDR1 and CDR2: SGHVS and FQNEAQ. V was cut by 6 bases and J by 7 bases, with 16 bases left in between. The CDR3 is CASRGPSPTQPQHF. For the CDR3, the DNA is TGTGCCAGCAGGGGACCCTCCCCCACGCAGCCCCAGCATTTT.

This clonotype was observed many times. V usage is TRBV20-1 and J usage is TRBJ2-7; D unclear. Per germline, CDR1 DFQATT and CDR2 SNEGSKA (reference sequence). V was trimmed by 1 base and J by 5 bases, leaving 15 bases between them. The CDR3 is 14 amino acids. CDR3 bases: TGCAGTGCTAGAGGCCGAACAGAAGTGGACGAGCAGTACTTC. Its protein product is CSARGRTEVDEQYF.

This clonotype was detected only a few times. The chain combines TRBV20-1 with TRBJ1-1; perhaps TRBD1 as D (5 bases). There are 12 residues in the CDR3. CDR1 is DFQATT, CDR2 SNEGSKA, per germline (reference sequence). Trimming removed 5 bases from V and 6 bases from J, with 13 bases in between. CDR3 sequence reads: CSAYGQGPEAFF. In DNA, the CDR3 is TGCAGTGCTTACGGCCAGGGACCTGAAGCTTTCTTT.

This clonotype appeared many times. This chain joins TRBV7-9 and TRBJ2-7; 7 bases agree with TRBD1. The length of the CDR3 is 12 residues. Germline V gives CDR1 SEHNR, CDR2 FQNEAQ (reference sequence). CDR3 nucleotide sequence: TGTGGCACAGGGGATTTTTCCTACGAGCAGTACTTC. Residues: CGTGDFSYEQYF.

CDR3 region: CASNSYGRSIDGYTF. The CDR3 DNA sequence: TGTGCCAGCAACAGCTACGGGCGTTCTATAGATGGCTACACCTTC. This chain connects TRBV27 to TRBJ1-2, with no clear D. The V end lost 7 bases, the J end lost 6 bases, and 21 bases lay between the germline ends. This CDR3 is built from 15 residues. Germline values: CDR1 MNHEY, CDR2 SMNVEV (reference sequence).

This clonotype was counted only a few times. The rearrangement links TRBV20-1 to TRBJ2-2; D gene uncertain. Trimming shortened V by 1 base and J by 6 bases, and 3 bases separated the two germline ends. Germline CDR1 and CDR2: DFQATT and SNEGSKA (reference sequence). The CDR3 runs 11 residues. The CDR3 loop is CSARAPGELFF. CDR3 DNA sequence: TGCAGTGCTAGAGCTCCCGGGGAGCTGTTTTTT.

This clonotype came up many times. The chain joins TRBV12-3 or TRBV12-4 to TRBJ2-5; D remains unclear. This CDR3 has 12 residues. V dropped 7 bases and J dropped 4 bases, with 10 bases sitting between them. The CDR3 protein is CASNHMGETQYF. The DNA of the CDR3 is TGTGCCAGCAATCATATGGGAGAGACCCAGTACTTC.

This clonotype was seen a handful of times. The rearrangement joins TRBV11-2 to TRBJ2-3; TRBD2 matches at 8 bases. The CDR3 runs 16 residues. Trimming took 5 bases from V and 3 from J; bases not matched to a gene: 10. CDR1 is SGHAT, CDR2 FQNNGV, per germline. DNA of the CDR3: TGTGCCAGCAGCATACCTAGCGGGTTTTTGACAGATACGCAGTATTTT. Encoded protein: CASSIPSGFLTDTQYF.

This clonotype was counted ten times or more. CDR3 region: CASSEVIGLAYNEQFF. DNA for the CDR3: TGCGCCAGCAGTGAGGTAATTGGACTAGCCTACAATGAGCAGTTCTTC. The V and J genes are TRBV10-2 and TRBJ2-1; TRBD2 aligns across 7 bases. CDR3 length equals 16 residues. Germline lookup yields CDR1 WSHSY and CDR2 SAAADI. The J segment lost 2 bases and the V segment lost 2 bases, leaving 6 bases of the junction unmatched.

This clonotype was found many times. The chain has TRBV4-1 and TRBJ2-7; D is unresolved. Per the germline V gene, CDR1 is MGHRA and CDR2 is YSYEKL. V was clipped by 4 bases and J by 2 bases, with 12 bases between them. The CDR3 loop spans 14 amino acids. For the CDR3, the DNA is TGCGCCAGCAGCCTTGATGACTTTGCCTACGAGCAGTACTTC. Translation gives CASSLDDFAYEQYF.

This clonotype was counted ten times or more. The chain carries TRBV9 and TRBJ1-4, with 7 bases lining up with TRBD1. The CDR3 totals 15 residues. V shed 3 bases, J shed 5 bases, and the junction held 7 bases outside the gene matches. Per the germline V gene, CDR1 is SGDLS and CDR2 is YYNGEE. In nucleotides, the CDR3 is TGTGCCAGCAGCGAGTCCGGGACAGCAAATGAAAAACTGTTTTTT. Its translation: CASSESGTANEKLFF.

This chain links TRBV4-3 with TRBJ2-7; 7 nucleotides agree with TRBD2. The CDR3 is made up of 15 amino acids. The ends lost 0 bases at V and 3 bases at J; junction bases unmatched: 5. CDR1 LGHNA and CDR2 YSLEER come from the germline V gene. The CDR3 spells CASSQDTSAGYEQYF. CDR3 sequence (DNA): TGCGCCAGCAGCCAAGATACTAGCGCAGGCTACGAGCAGTACTTC.

V usage is TRBV7-6 and J usage is TRBJ1-1, with 8 bases matching TRBD1. Trimming at V came to 3 bases and at J to 7 bases, leaving 7 bases not matched to a gene. This CDR3 spans 14 amino acids. The V gene's germline CDR1 is SGHVS and CDR2 FNYEAQ. The CDR3 DNA reads as TGTGCCAGCAGCTTTCTAGGACAGGGAAATGAAGCTTTCTTT. Translation: CASSFLGQGNEAFF. Looking up the rest from reference TRBV7-6 and TRBJ1-1 gives the full variable domain: GAGVSQSPRYKVTKRGQDVALRCDPISGHVSLYWYRQALGQGPEFLTYFNYEAQQDKSGLPNDRFSAERPEGSISTLTIQRTEQRDSAMYRCASSFLGQGNEAFFGQGTRLTVV.

There are many counts of this clonotype. J is TRBJ2-2 and V is TRBV29-1; D is perhaps TRBD1 (7 bases). The V gene lost 7 bases and the J gene lost 7 bases, with 16 bases spanning the gap. The CDR3 length is 13 residues. Germline V gene sequence: CDR1 SQVTM, CDR2 ANQGSEA. The CDR3 DNA reads as TGCAGCGCCCTGACAGGGCGGGGCGGGGAGCTGTTTTTT. This translates into CSALTGRGGELFF.

This rearrangement joins TRBV11-2 to TRBJ2-3; 9 bases are shared with TRBD2. V was clipped by 3 bases and J by 2 bases; unmatched bases: 15. The CDR3 length is 19 residues. The germline gives CDR1 SGHAT, CDR2 FQNNGV. This CDR3 is CASSLLAGAGGADTDTQYF. The CDR3 coding sequence is TGTGCCAGCAGCTTGTTAGCGGGGGCCGGGGGGGCGGACACAGATACGCAGTATTTT.

This clonotype came up a few times. This sequence joins TRBV29-1 and TRBJ2-2; no reliable D call. The germline V and J ends were trimmed by 4 bases and 8 bases, with 8 bases remaining between them. The CDR3 totals 11 residues. Germline V gene data show CDR1 as SQVTM and CDR2 as ANQGSEA. Here the CDR3 reads CSVGFGGELFF. The CDR3 nucleotides are TGCAGCGTTGGGTTCGGGGGGGAGCTGTTTTTT.

This chain connects TRBV29-1 to TRBJ2-3; 7 bases fit TRBD2. V shed 3 bases, J shed 0 bases, and the junction held 9 bases outside the gene matches. From germline, CDR1 is SQVTM and CDR2 ANQGSEA. The CDR3 loop spans 16 amino acids. The CDR3 reads CSVDSAGEPSTDTQYF. The DNA of the CDR3 is TGCAGCGTTGATTCCGCGGGAGAACCTAGCACAGATACGCAGTATTTT.

This clonotype was counted a few times. The chain uses TRBV7-9 and TRBJ1-1; 8 nucleotides line up with TRBD1. The CDR3 is 16 amino acids. Germline CDR1 is SEHNR and CDR2 is FQNEAQ (reference sequence). The J segment lost 0 bases and the V segment lost 8 bases, leaving 11 bases of the junction unmatched. CDR3 bases: TGTGCCAGCTTTTACAGGGGGGTCCACATGAACACTGAAGCTTTCTTT. Protein product: CASFYRGVHMNTEAFF.

This clonotype was detected a few times. V and J are TRBV12-3 or TRBV12-4 and TRBJ2-2, with 11 bases fitting TRBD1. This CDR3 has 14 residues. J lost 4 bases, V lost 10 bases, and 5 bases had no gene match. The CDR3: CATLGTGGTGELFF. The CDR3 DNA reads as TGTGCCACCCTCGGGACAGGGGGCACCGGGGAGCTGTTTTTT.

This clonotype was counted only a few times. The V gene is TRBV9, the J gene TRBJ1-2; unclear D gene. Germline V gene sequence: CDR1 SGDLS, CDR2 YYNGEE. The CDR3 is 14 residues long. V was cut by 6 bases and J by 8 bases, with 20 bases left in between. As DNA, the CDR3 is TGTGCCAGCACCCCGAAAGGCCCCCAAGGGGGCTACACCTTC. It codes for CASTPKGPQGGYTF.